This is a list of T cell receptor beta chains from one sample in a study of T cell responses to AZD1222 COVID-19 vaccine. The table came from immunoSEQ multiplex PCR; TCRdb's copy has only in-frame clones and leaves some out. This sample carries 70,000 to 90,000 clones, approximately 83% of them seen once, and the ten largest clones take roughly an eighth. Source: peripheral blood, taken 28 days after the second AZD1222 dose. The receptors were gathered from an adult who received the AZD1222 COVID-19 vaccine. Each CDR3 is given with its conserved first and last residue. A D gene is named only where the DNA matches it firmly. Expanded clones are given a class, and other clones once, few, many or no size at all.

v_gene	j_gene	d_gene	abundance	CDR3aa	CDR3nt
TRBV19	TRBJ2-2	TRBD2	NA	CASSNRLAGPGELFF	TGTGCCAGTAGTAATAGACTAGCGGGACCCGGGGAGCTGTTTTTT
TRBV6-1	TRBJ1-4	TRBD1	NA	CASSGGQTTTNEKLFF	TGTGCCAGCAGTGGGGGACAGACAACAACTAATGAAAAACTGTTTTTT
TRBV10-2	TRBJ1-1	NA	NA	CATYPTLTGMNTEAFF	TGCGCCACCTACCCCACCCTTACAGGGATGAACACTGAAGCTTTCTTT
TRBV6-2/TRBV6-3	TRBJ1-2	NA	NA	CASSSSYGYTF	TGTGCCAGCAGTTCTAGCTATGGCTACACCTTC
TRBV5-1	TRBJ1-6	NA	NA	CASSLARPTIGSPLHF	TGCGCCAGCAGCTTGGCCCGGCCCACTATCGGTTCACCCCTCCACTTT
TRBV18	TRBJ1-5	NA	NA	CASSLDRNQPQHF	TGTGCCAGCTCTCTCGACAGGAATCAGCCCCAGCATTTT
TRBV28	TRBJ2-1	TRBD2	NA	CASSRTLAGGSNEQFF	TGTGCCAGCAGCCGAACCCTAGCGGGGGGGAGCAATGAGCAGTTCTTC
TRBV7-9	TRBJ2-6	NA	few	CASSLAAGVGGANVLTF	TGTGCCAGCAGCTTAGCGGCAGGGGTCGGTGGGGCCAACGTCCTGACTTTC
TRBV7-3	TRBJ1-1	NA	NA	CASSLLANTEAFF	TGTGCCAGCAGCTTATTGGCGAACACTGAAGCTTTCTTT
TRBV28	TRBJ1-2	TRBD1	once	CASSYWTGDGYTF	TGTGCCAGCAGTTACTGGACAGGGGATGGCTACACCTTC
TRBV18	TRBJ1-5	NA	NA	CASSSQSNQPQHF	TGTGCCAGCTCAAGTCAAAGCAATCAGCCCCAGCATTTT
TRBV14	TRBJ2-1	NA	NA	CASSQGSQAEQFF	TGTGCCAGCAGCCAAGGCTCTCAAGCTGAGCAGTTCTTC
TRBV5-1	TRBJ2-5	NA	NA	CASSSGLGETQYF	TGCGCCAGCAGCTCGGGATTAGGGGAGACCCAGTACTTC
TRBV4-3	TRBJ1-1	NA	NA	CASSQAIMLNTEAFF	TGCGCCAGCAGCCAAGCTATCATGCTGAACACTGAAGCTTTCTTT
TRBV19	TRBJ1-2	NA	NA	CASSIFRRNYGYTF	TGTGCCAGTAGTATTTTCAGGAGAAACTATGGCTACACCTTC
TRBV27	TRBJ2-5	TRBD2	NA	CASSWSSGRHEETQYF	TGTGCCAGCAGCTGGTCTAGCGGGAGACACGAAGAGACCCAGTACTTC
TRBV19	TRBJ1-3	NA	NA	CASSKVTATSGNTIYF	TGTGCCAGTAGTAAGGTGACAGCGACCTCTGGAAACACCATATATTTT
TRBV12-3/TRBV12-4	TRBJ1-3	NA	NA	CASSLGIGNTIYF	TGTGCCAGCAGTTTAGGTATTGGAAACACCATATATTTT
TRBV6-2/TRBV6-3	TRBJ1-1	NA	once	CASSYRAGVTEAFF	TGTGCCAGCAGTTACCGGGCAGGTGTCACTGAAGCTTTCTTT
TRBV14	TRBJ1-1	NA	once	CASSQSRGGTEAFF	TGTGCCAGCAGCCAGAGCAGGGGCGGGACTGAAGCTTTCTTT
TRBV27	TRBJ2-2	NA	NA	CASSFWDTGSGELFF	TGTGCCAGCAGTTTTTGGGACACGGGAAGCGGGGAGCTGTTTTTT
TRBV30	TRBJ1-5	TRBD1	once	CAWSEDRGHQPQHF	TGTGCCTGGAGTGAAGACAGGGGGCATCAGCCCCAGCATTTT
TRBV7-2	TRBJ2-3	NA	NA	CASSSFSGSTDTQYF	TGTGCCAGCAGCTCCTTTAGCGGAAGCACAGATACGCAGTATTTT
TRBV7-9	TRBJ2-5	TRBD2	NA	CASSSLAGGGETQYF	TGTGCCAGCAGCTCCTTAGCGGGGGGAGGAGAGACCCAGTACTTC
TRBV7-2	TRBJ1-5	TRBD1	once	CASSWDRGYQPQHF	TGTGCCAGCAGCTGGGACAGGGGCTATCAGCCCCAGCATTTT
TRBV7-9	TRBJ2-1	NA	once	CASSYDERNEQFF	TGTGCCAGCAGCTACGACGAAAGAAATGAGCAGTTCTTC
TRBV28	TRBJ1-2	TRBD1	NA	CASSLQDRGGYGYTF	TGTGCCAGCAGTCTACAGGACAGGGGCGGCTATGGCTACACCTTC
TRBV27	TRBJ1-4	NA	NA	CASSRLRGSGEKLFF	TGTGCCAGCAGTCGCCTCCGGGGATCAGGGGAAAAACTGTTTTTT
TRBV21-1	TRBJ1-5	NA	NA	CASTPLPQHF	TGTGCCAGCACTCCCCTGCCCCAGCATTTT
TRBV6-2/TRBV6-3	TRBJ1-5	NA	NA	CASSGRTGNQPQHF	TGTGCCAGCAGTGGCCGGACGGGCAATCAGCCCCAGCATTTT
TRBV29-1	TRBJ1-1	NA	NA	CSVDRQTLNTEAFF	TGCAGCGTTGACCGTCAGACATTGAACACTGAAGCTTTCTTT